This entry features one TCR beta chain sequence. Its antigen remains unidentified. The record originates from a study of shared clonotypes between healthy human individuals. Overall study context: Per-donor plates numbered three CD4 naive, three CD4 memory, two CD8 naive and one CD8 memory. Study results and caveats: Larger estimated richness was generally seen in naive subsets than in memory subsets.

The ends lost 5 bases at V and 9 bases at J; junction bases unmatched: 4. Germline V gives CDR1 SGHNT, CDR2 YENEEA. The CDR3 covers 13 residues. Some clones are missing from TCRdb's copy, which holds only in-frame ones; the method was immunoSEQ multiplex PCR. This repertoire shows 2,500,000 or so clones, roughly 90% found once; its top ten account for about 0.41%. The J gene is TRBJ2-5, the V gene TRBV11-3; 12 nucleotides line up with TRBD2. Specimen: naive CD4+ T cells from PBMCs. Subset here: CD45RA+ positively selected. This receptor was identified in a young man in good health. Some clones in this sample may be carry-over from other donors' samples. The CDR3 sequence: CASSTSGGRSQYF. CDR3 DNA: TGTGCCAGCAGCACTAGCGGGGGGAGGTCCCAGTACTTC.